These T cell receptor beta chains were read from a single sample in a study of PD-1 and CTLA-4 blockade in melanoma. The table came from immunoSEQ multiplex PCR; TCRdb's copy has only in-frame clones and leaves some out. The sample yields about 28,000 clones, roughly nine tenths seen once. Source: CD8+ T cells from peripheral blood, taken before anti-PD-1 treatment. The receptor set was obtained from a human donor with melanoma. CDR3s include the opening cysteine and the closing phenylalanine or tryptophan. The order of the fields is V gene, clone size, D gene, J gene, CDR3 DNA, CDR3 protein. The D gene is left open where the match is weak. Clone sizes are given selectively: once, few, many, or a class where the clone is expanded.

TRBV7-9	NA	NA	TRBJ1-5	TGTGCCAGCAGCTTAGGAGGGGGGGCTGGCAATCAGCCCCAGCATTTT	CASSLGGGAGNQPQHF
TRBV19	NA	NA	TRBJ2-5	TGTGCCAGTAGTATGGTGCCAGTTGAGACCCAGTACTTC	CASSMVPVETQYF
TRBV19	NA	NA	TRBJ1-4	TGTGCCAGTAGTCCCGAAAGTGAAAAACTGTTTTTT	CASSPESEKLFF
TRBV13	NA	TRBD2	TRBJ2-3	TGTGCCAGCAGCCTGGGACTAGCGGGTAGCACAGATACGCAGTATTTT	CASSLGLAGSTDTQYF
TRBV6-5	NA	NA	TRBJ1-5	TGTGCCAGCAGTTACTCGATGGTCCAGCCCCAGCATTTT	CASSYSMVQPQHF
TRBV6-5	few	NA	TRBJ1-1	TGTGCCAGCAGTCCCCGCGGGAGTGTCACTGAAGCTTTCTTT	CASSPRGSVTEAFF
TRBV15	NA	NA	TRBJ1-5	TGTGCCACCAGCGACAGTGCCAATCAGCCCCAGCATTTT	CATSDSANQPQHF
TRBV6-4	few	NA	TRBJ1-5	TGTGCCAGCAGTGAAGGGGATAGCAATCAGCCCCAGCATTTT	CASSEGDSNQPQHF
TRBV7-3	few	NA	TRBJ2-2	TGTGCCAGCAGCTATCAGGGGACCGGGGAGCTGTTTTTT	CASSYQGTGELFF
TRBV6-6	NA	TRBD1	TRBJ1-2	TGTGCCAGCAGTTACTTAGGACAGGGGGCTGAGTATGGCTACACCTTC	CASSYLGQGAEYGYTF
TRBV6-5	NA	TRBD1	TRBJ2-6	TGTGCCAGCAGTTTTACAGGGGGCTCTGGGGCCAACGTCCTGACTTTC	CASSFTGGSGANVLTF
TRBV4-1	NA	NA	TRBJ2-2	TGCGCCAGCAGCGAGACGAACACCGGGGAGCTGTTTTTT	CASSETNTGELFF
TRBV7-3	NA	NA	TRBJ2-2	TGTGCCAGCAGCTTAACCACCGGGGAGCTGTTTTTT	CASSLTTGELFF
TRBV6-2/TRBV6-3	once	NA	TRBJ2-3	TGTGCCAGCAGTTACTCGAGGGTAGCGAGTAACACAGATACGCAGTATTTT	CASSYSRVASNTDTQYF
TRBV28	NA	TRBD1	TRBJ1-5	TGTGCCAGTATGACAGGGGGCAATCAGCCCCAGCATTTT	CASMTGGNQPQHF
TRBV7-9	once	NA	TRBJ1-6	TGTGCCAGCAGTTTCCTGGAGGGGGTTGATTCACCCCTCCACTTT	CASSFLEGVDSPLHF
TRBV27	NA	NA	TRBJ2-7	TGTGCCAGCAGTTTCCGGAGCTCCTACGAGCAGTACTTC	CASSFRSSYEQYF
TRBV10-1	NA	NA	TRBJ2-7	TGCGTTCGGTTCTGTAAGGGGTGGGAAAGGAACCTATACGAGCAGTACTTC	CVRFCKGWERNLYEQYF
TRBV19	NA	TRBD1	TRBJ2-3	TGTGCCAGTAGTACTGGAGGGACAGGGGGGACAGATACGCAGTATTTT	CASSTGGTGGTDTQYF
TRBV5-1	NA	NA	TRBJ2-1	TGCGCCAGCAGCTTGATGACTGCCCTGGACAATGAGCAGTTCTTC	CASSLMTALDNEQFF
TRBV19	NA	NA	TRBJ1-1	TGTGCCAGTAGTATAGGGCAGAACACTGAAGCTTTCTTT	CASSIGQNTEAFF
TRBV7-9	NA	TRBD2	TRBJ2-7	TGTGCCAGCAGCTTAGTTGGCGGGGGGGTATACGAGCAGTACTTC	CASSLVGGGVYEQYF
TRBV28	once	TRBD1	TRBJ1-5	TGTGCCAGCAGAGAACAGGGGGATCAGCCCCAGCATTTT	CASREQGDQPQHF
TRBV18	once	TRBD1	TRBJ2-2	TGTGCCAGCTCACCACCTCGGGACAGTCCCGGGGAGCTGTTTTTT	CASSPPRDSPGELFF
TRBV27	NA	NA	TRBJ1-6	TGTGCCACCCGGGCCTCTAATTCACCCCTCCACTTT	CATRASNSPLHF
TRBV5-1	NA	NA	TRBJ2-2	TGCGCCAGCAGCGCCGGGGGCCACACCGGGGAGCTGTTTTTT	CASSAGGHTGELFF
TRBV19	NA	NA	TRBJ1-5	TGTGCCAGTAGTATAGTAGGGGATCAGCCCCAGCATTTT	CASSIVGDQPQHF
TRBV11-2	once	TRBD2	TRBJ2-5	TGTGCCAGCAGCTCGGACCTAGCGGAAGGAGAGACCCAGTACTTC	CASSSDLAEGETQYF
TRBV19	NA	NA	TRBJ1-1	TGTGCCAGTATGGGGGGATGGACTGAAGCTTTCTTT	CASMGGWTEAFF